Listed below are T cell receptor beta chains from one sample, sequenced in a study of cytomegalovirus exposure and HLA in healthy donors. Sequenced by immunoSEQ multiplex PCR; TCRdb stores in-frame clones only, minus some. This table has 55,000 to 70,000 clones, 75% to 90% appearing once. Sequencing input: PBMCs. These receptors were taken from a woman in her twenties or thirties in good health and CMV-seronegative. Each CDR3 is given with its conserved first and last residue. The order of the fields is D gene, V gene, J gene, clone size, CDR3 protein, CDR3 DNA. The D gene is left open where the match is weak. Some rows have no size entry. The others give once, few or many, or a class for an expanded clone.

D gene: TRBD1
V gene: TRBV18
J gene: TRBJ1-2
clone size: NA
CDR3 protein: CASSPSSQGAQGYGYTF
CDR3 DNA: TGTGCCAGCTCACCGAGTAGCCAGGGGGCCCAGGGCTATGGCTACACCTTC

D gene: NA
V gene: TRBV30
J gene: TRBJ1-2
clone size: once
CDR3 protein: CAWSVISSGRRGYTF
CDR3 DNA: TGTGCCTGGAGTGTAATTTCTTCGGGAAGACGTGGCTACACCTTC

D gene: NA
V gene: TRBV7-2
J gene: TRBJ1-2
clone size: NA
CDR3 protein: CASTLDQGWGYTF
CDR3 DNA: TGTGCCAGCACACTTGATCAGGGCTGGGGCTACACCTTC

D gene: TRBD1
V gene: TRBV5-5
J gene: TRBJ1-4
clone size: NA
CDR3 protein: CASRQGQGANEKLFF
CDR3 DNA: TGTGCCAGCAGGCAGGGACAGGGGGCGAATGAAAAACTGTTTTTT

D gene: NA
V gene: TRBV7-2
J gene: TRBJ1-5
clone size: NA
CDR3 protein: CASSFLNSNQPQHF
CDR3 DNA: TGTGCCAGCAGCTTCTTAAATAGCAATCAGCCCCAGCATTTT

D gene: TRBD2
V gene: TRBV9
J gene: TRBJ2-3
clone size: NA
CDR3 protein: CASSGTSGNEVDTQYF
CDR3 DNA: TGTGCCAGCAGCGGAACTAGCGGGAACGAGGTAGATACGCAGTATTTT

D gene: NA
V gene: TRBV7-9
J gene: TRBJ2-7
clone size: NA
CDR3 protein: CASSFTSYYEQYF
CDR3 DNA: TGTGCCAGCAGCTTCACTAGCTACTACGAGCAGTACTTC

D gene: NA
V gene: TRBV15
J gene: TRBJ2-2
clone size: few
CDR3 protein: CATSREANTGELFF
CDR3 DNA: TGTGCCACCAGCAGAGAGGCGAACACCGGGGAACTGTTTTTT

D gene: NA
V gene: TRBV4-1
J gene: TRBJ2-7
clone size: few
CDR3 protein: CASSQVGYEQYF
CDR3 DNA: TGCGCCAGCAGCCAAGTCGGCTACGAGCAGTACTTC

D gene: TRBD2
V gene: TRBV6-5
J gene: TRBJ2-7
clone size: NA
CDR3 protein: CASSGTSGFYEQYF
CDR3 DNA: TGTGCCAGCAGTGGGACTAGCGGTTTCTACGAGCAGTACTTC

D gene: TRBD2
V gene: TRBV27
J gene: TRBJ2-3
clone size: NA
CDR3 protein: CASSQTSSGSTDTQYF
CDR3 DNA: TGTGCCAGCAGTCAGACCTCTAGCGGTAGCACAGATACGCAGTATTTT

D gene: NA
V gene: TRBV27
J gene: TRBJ2-7
clone size: NA
CDR3 protein: CASSARTEPYEQYF
CDR3 DNA: TGTGCCAGCAGTGCGAGGACAGAGCCCTACGAGCAGTACTTC

D gene: NA
V gene: TRBV6-6
J gene: TRBJ2-7
clone size: NA
CDR3 protein: CASSKGRYYEQYF
CDR3 DNA: TGTGCCAGCAGCAAAGGGAGGTACTACGAGCAGTACTTC

D gene: TRBD2
V gene: TRBV4-3
J gene: TRBJ2-7
clone size: NA
CDR3 protein: CASSQDPPPTSGKLYEQYF
CDR3 DNA: TGCGCCAGCAGCCAAGATCCGCCACCAACTAGCGGAAAACTCTACGAGCAGTACTTC

D gene: TRBD1
V gene: TRBV19
J gene: TRBJ1-5
clone size: once
CDR3 protein: CASSGQADGFAQPQHF
CDR3 DNA: TGTGCCAGTAGCGGACAGGCAGATGGGTTCGCACAGCCCCAGCATTTT

D gene: NA
V gene: TRBV5-1
J gene: TRBJ2-2
clone size: few
CDR3 protein: CASRYAGQPNTGELFF
CDR3 DNA: TGCGCCAGCCGCTACGCGGGGCAGCCGAACACCGGGGAGCTGTTTTTT

D gene: TRBD2
V gene: TRBV9
J gene: TRBJ2-3
clone size: once
CDR3 protein: CASSAVLAGVPDTQYF
CDR3 DNA: TGTGCCAGCAGCGCAGTACTAGCGGGAGTTCCAGATACGCAGTATTTT

D gene: NA
V gene: TRBV19
J gene: TRBJ2-7
clone size: NA
CDR3 protein: CASSLLSSGSYEQYF
CDR3 DNA: TGTGCCAGTAGTCTTTTGAGTAGCGGCTCCTACGAGCAGTACTTC

D gene: TRBD1
V gene: TRBV9
J gene: TRBJ2-3
clone size: NA
CDR3 protein: CASSLTGGAGSTDTQYF
CDR3 DNA: TGTGCCAGCAGCTTAACAGGGGGCGCGGGTAGCACAGATACGCAGTATTTT

D gene: TRBD2
V gene: TRBV7-3
J gene: TRBJ2-1
clone size: NA
CDR3 protein: CASSPKSGSFSYNEQFF
CDR3 DNA: TGTGCCAGCAGCCCTAAAAGCGGGAGTTTTTCCTACAATGAGCAGTTCTTC

D gene: TRBD1
V gene: TRBV2
J gene: TRBJ2-5
clone size: NA
CDR3 protein: CASSDWDRASGAGYF
CDR3 DNA: TGTGCCAGCAGTGACTGGGACAGGGCCTCCGGGGCCGGGTACTTC

D gene: NA
V gene: TRBV18
J gene: TRBJ1-5
clone size: NA
CDR3 protein: CASSLTDSLNQPQHF
CDR3 DNA: TGTGCCAGCTCACTTACCGACAGCCTAAATCAGCCCCAGCATTTT

D gene: NA
V gene: TRBV11-2
J gene: TRBJ2-3
clone size: once
CDR3 protein: CASSPYDTDTQYF
CDR3 DNA: TGTGCCAGCAGCCCCTATGACACAGATACGCAGTATTTT

D gene: NA
V gene: TRBV11-3
J gene: TRBJ2-7
clone size: NA
CDR3 protein: CASSFRAYEQYF
CDR3 DNA: TGTGCCAGCAGCTTCAGGGCTTACGAGCAGTACTTC

D gene: TRBD1
V gene: TRBV28
J gene: TRBJ1-1
clone size: NA
CDR3 protein: CASSTLDRVSAEAFF
CDR3 DNA: TGTGCCAGCAGTACCCTGGACAGGGTGTCTGCTGAAGCTTTCTTT

D gene: NA
V gene: TRBV2
J gene: TRBJ2-2
clone size: NA
CDR3 protein: CATTRDNYGGELFF
CDR3 DNA: TGTGCCACTACCCGGGACAATTACGGCGGGGAGCTGTTTTTT

D gene: TRBD2
V gene: TRBV7-3
J gene: TRBJ2-2
clone size: once
CDR3 protein: CASSRTSGGTGELFF
CDR3 DNA: TGTGCCAGCAGCCGTACTAGCGGCGGGACCGGGGAGCTGTTTTTT

D gene: NA
V gene: TRBV4-3
J gene: TRBJ2-6
clone size: NA
CDR3 protein: CASSRRDWRQRASGANVLTF
CDR3 DNA: TGCGCCAGCAGCCGACGCGATTGGAGACAGAGAGCCTCTGGGGCCAACGTCCTGACTTTC

D gene: NA
V gene: TRBV7-2
J gene: TRBJ1-1
clone size: NA
CDR3 protein: CASSLVTGTNTEAFF
CDR3 DNA: TGTGCCAGCAGCTTAGTAACAGGGACGAACACTGAAGCTTTCTTT

D gene: TRBD2
V gene: TRBV27
J gene: TRBJ2-3
clone size: NA
CDR3 protein: CASRGLAGPTDTQYF
CDR3 DNA: TGTGCCAGCAGAGGACTAGCGGGACCCACAGATACGCAGTATTTT

D gene: TRBD2
V gene: TRBV7-3
J gene: TRBJ2-1
clone size: once
CDR3 protein: CASSSGLAGAREQFF
CDR3 DNA: TGTGCCAGCAGCTCCGGACTAGCGGGAGCGCGGGAGCAGTTCTTC

D gene: TRBD2
V gene: TRBV19
J gene: TRBJ2-3
clone size: NA
CDR3 protein: CASSASGGPADTQYF
CDR3 DNA: TGTGCCAGTAGTGCAAGCGGGGGGCCCGCAGATACGCAGTATTTT

D gene: NA
V gene: TRBV21-1
J gene: TRBJ2-1
clone size: NA
CDR3 protein: CASSMERNEQFF
CDR3 DNA: TGTGCCAGCAGCATGGAGAGAAATGAGCAGTTCTTC

D gene: TRBD1
V gene: TRBV5-1
J gene: TRBJ2-5
clone size: NA
CDR3 protein: CASSPGGAYQETQYF
CDR3 DNA: TGCGCCAGCAGCCCAGGGGGAGCGTACCAAGAGACCCAGTACTTC

D gene: TRBD1
V gene: TRBV4-2
J gene: TRBJ1-4
clone size: few
CDR3 protein: CASSQAGGITNEKLFF
CDR3 DNA: TGTGCCAGCAGCCAAGCAGGGGGCATAACTAATGAAAAACTGTTTTTT

D gene: NA
V gene: TRBV7-9
J gene: TRBJ2-6
clone size: few
CDR3 protein: CASSLQGAGANVLTF
CDR3 DNA: TGTGCCAGCAGCCTACAGGGCGCTGGGGCCAACGTCCTGACTTTC

D gene: TRBD1
V gene: TRBV7-2
J gene: TRBJ1-5
clone size: NA
CDR3 protein: CASSFLGRGLFF
CDR3 DNA: TGTGCCAGCAGCTTCTTAGGCAGGGGGCTATTTTTT

D gene: NA
V gene: TRBV4-3
J gene: TRBJ2-6
clone size: NA
CDR3 protein: CASSQERGSGANVLTF
CDR3 DNA: TGCGCCAGCAGCCAAGAAAGGGGCTCTGGGGCCAACGTCCTGACTTTC

D gene: TRBD1
V gene: TRBV2
J gene: TRBJ2-7
clone size: once
CDR3 protein: CASRRGQAANEQYF
CDR3 DNA: TGTGCCAGCAGGCGGGGACAGGCCGCCAACGAGCAGTACTTC

D gene: TRBD2
V gene: TRBV4-3
J gene: TRBJ2-1
clone size: NA
CDR3 protein: CASSQVASGIGSYNEQFF
CDR3 DNA: TGCGCCAGCAGCCAAGTGGCTAGCGGGATTGGGTCCTACAATGAGCAGTTCTTC

D gene: NA
V gene: TRBV5-1
J gene: TRBJ1-4
clone size: NA
CDR3 protein: CASSLEWTEEKLFF
CDR3 DNA: TGCGCCAGCAGCTTGGAGTGGACAGAAGAAAAACTGTTTTTT

D gene: TRBD1
V gene: TRBV28
J gene: TRBJ2-7
clone size: NA
CDR3 protein: CASRPAGTGSDEQYF
CDR3 DNA: TGTGCCAGCCGACCGGCCGGGACAGGGTCGGACGAGCAGTACTTC

D gene: NA
V gene: TRBV19
J gene: TRBJ1-2
clone size: NA
CDR3 protein: CASTTQGTHYGYTF
CDR3 DNA: TGTGCCAGTACCACACAGGGTACACACTATGGCTACACCTTC

D gene: NA
V gene: TRBV10-2
J gene: TRBJ2-1
clone size: NA
CDR3 protein: CASYGYCEQFF
CDR3 DNA: TGCGCCAGCTACGGGTATTGTGAGCAGTTCTTC

D gene: TRBD1
V gene: TRBV19
J gene: TRBJ1-1
clone size: NA
CDR3 protein: CASSSRDRGNTEAFF
CDR3 DNA: TGTGCCAGTAGTAGTCGGGACAGGGGGAACACTGAAGCTTTCTTT

D gene: NA
V gene: TRBV5-1
J gene: TRBJ2-2
clone size: NA
CDR3 protein: CASSYWSSIRGGELFF
CDR3 DNA: TGCGCCAGCAGCTATTGGTCGTCTATCCGGGGCGGGGAGCTGTTTTTT

D gene: NA
V gene: TRBV6-6
J gene: TRBJ1-1
clone size: NA
CDR3 protein: CASRMNTEAFF
CDR3 DNA: TGTGCCAGCCGTATGAACACTGAAGCTTTCTTT

D gene: TRBD2
V gene: TRBV19
J gene: TRBJ2-3
clone size: NA
CDR3 protein: CASSWTSGRWVDTQYF
CDR3 DNA: TGTGCCAGTAGCTGGACTAGCGGGAGGTGGGTAGATACGCAGTATTTT

D gene: TRBD1
V gene: TRBV4-1
J gene: TRBJ1-1
clone size: NA
CDR3 protein: CASSQSPVGGSEAFF
CDR3 DNA: TGCGCCAGCAGCCAATCACCCGTAGGGGGCTCTGAAGCTTTCTTT

D gene: TRBD1
V gene: TRBV5-1
J gene: TRBJ1-4
clone size: few
CDR3 protein: CASSVTGAGEKLFF
CDR3 DNA: TGCGCCAGCAGCGTCACAGGGGCGGGCGAAAAACTGTTTTTT

D gene: TRBD2
V gene: TRBV11-1
J gene: TRBJ2-2
clone size: NA
CDR3 protein: CASSGRTSGRNTGELFF
CDR3 DNA: TGTGCCAGCAGCGGACGCACTAGCGGGAGGAACACCGGGGAGCTGTTTTTT

D gene: TRBD2
V gene: TRBV28
J gene: TRBJ2-5
clone size: NA
CDR3 protein: CASTTVSGRGRETQYF
CDR3 DNA: TGTGCCAGCACCACGGTGAGCGGGAGGGGGCGAGAGACCCAGTACTTC